Each of the 14 T cell receptor beta chains below was sequenced from the same sample in a study of blood T cell repertoires in COVID-19. Data came from immunoSEQ multiplex PCR; TCRdb stores just in-frame clones and leaves some out. This sample has 75,000 to 80,000 clones, with approximately 89% found just once. Sequences were obtained from peripheral blood. The receptors derive from a human donor in a cohort sampled during active COVID-19.

The chain is built from TRBV5-4 and TRBJ2-1; the D is unclear. The germline gives CDR1 SGHNT, CDR2 YYREEE (reference sequence). V was shortened by 3 bases and J by 9 bases, with 10 bases between the two germline ends. CDR3 length equals 12 residues. The CDR3 region is CASSSPGSEQFF. Written as DNA, the CDR3 is TGTGCCAGCAGCTCCCCCGGGTCTGAGCAGTTCTTC.

The chain carries TRBV4-2 and TRBJ2-1, with a weak D call TRBD1 (6 bases). Germline CDR1 LGHNA, CDR2 YNFKEQ. CDR3 length equals 16 residues. V gave up 4 bases and J gave up 3 bases, with 16 bases separating them. This chain's CDR3 is CASSLERDKSYNEQFF. The CDR3 nucleotides are TGTGCCAGCAGCCTAGAACGGGACAAAAGCTACAATGAGCAGTTCTTC.

The chain carries TRBV12-3 or TRBV12-4 and TRBJ1-5; D is uncertain. The length of the CDR3 is 13 residues. Trimming removed 2 bases at V and 4 bases at J, with 6 bases between. The CDR3 DNA follows: TGTGCCAGCAGTTTAAACATAAATCAGCCCCAGCATTTT. Translated, it gives CASSLNINQPQHF.

This clone has a single count. The chain joins TRBV5-4 to TRBJ2-7; D remains unclear. The ends were cut back, 3 bases at V and 3 bases at J, with 7 bases in the middle. CDR1 and CDR2 (germline): SGHNT, YYREEE (reference sequence). The CDR3 is 12 amino acids. CDR3: CASSYSGYEQYF. CDR3 DNA: TGTGCCAGCAGCTACTCGGGCTACGAGCAGTACTTC.

The sample holds one count of this clone. The V gene is TRBV18, the J gene TRBJ1-5, with 9 nucleotides matching TRBD1. The CDR3 length is 15 residues. The V segment lost 6 bases and the J segment 2 bases; nucleotides outside the gene matches: 5. Per germline, CDR1 KGHSH and CDR2 LQKENI. The CDR3 coding sequence is TGTGCCAGCTCTCGGGACAGGGTAGGCAATCAGCCCCAGCATTTT. Translation gives CASSRDRVGNQPQHF.

The chain is built from TRBV7-9 and TRBJ1-2, with TRBD1 matching over 10 bases. The ends lost 3 bases at V and 3 bases at J; junction bases unmatched: 4. CDR1 SEHNR and CDR2 FQNEAQ come from the germline V gene (reference sequence). The CDR3 has 15 residues. CDR3 amino acids: CASSFGQGGYYGYTF. In nucleotides, the CDR3 is TGTGCCAGCAGCTTTGGACAGGGGGGGTACTATGGCTACACCTTC.

This clone was counted once. This chain joins TRBV27 and TRBJ2-1, with 7 bases that match TRBD1. Germline loops: CDR1 MNHEY, CDR2 SMNVEV (reference sequence). The CDR3 covers 13 residues. V shed 5 bases, J shed 4 bases, and the junction held 2 bases outside the gene matches. The CDR3 reads CASSTTGYNEQFF. As DNA, the CDR3 is TGTGCCAGCAGTACGACAGGGTACAATGAGCAGTTCTTC.

The chain joins TRBV6-6 to TRBJ2-7; TRBD2 matches at 8 bases. Germline V gives CDR1 MNHNY, CDR2 SVGAGI (reference sequence). The V gene end was trimmed by 0 bases and the J gene end by 4 bases; junction bases not matched to a gene: 5. The CDR3 totals 15 residues. The CDR3 region has the DNA TGTGCCAGCAGTTACTCCGCGGGGGGTGGGTACGAGCAGTACTTC. Translating it yields CASSYSAGGGYEQYF.

This chain joins TRBV4-2 and TRBJ2-7, with D perhaps matching TRBD1 (5 bases). This CDR3 has 14 amino acids. The V end was cut by 0 bases, the J end by 3 bases, with 9 bases between. Germline V gene lookup returns CDR1 LGHNA and CDR2 YNFKEQ. CDR3 region: CASSQDLQGYEQYF. The DNA of the CDR3 is TGTGCCAGCAGCCAAGATCTCCAGGGCTACGAGCAGTACTTC.

CDR3 in amino acids: CASSLDSHTDTQYF. The CDR3 DNA reads TGCGCCAGCAGCTTGGACAGCCACACAGATACGCAGTATTTT. The gene calls are TRBV5-1 and TRBJ2-3, with D unresolved. The V and J ends lost 0 bases and 2 bases respectively, with 7 bases between them. Germline CDR1 reads SGHRS; CDR2 reads YFSETQ. The CDR3 length is 14 residues.

The chain recombines TRBV7-8 with TRBJ2-1, with D maybe TRBD2 (5 bases). CDR1 is SGHVS and CDR2 is FQNEAQ in the germline V gene. V lost 1 base and J lost 2, with 9 bases in between. The CDR3 spans 15 residues. CDR3 in DNA: TGTGCCAGCAGCTTAGGGACGGGGACCTACAATGAGCAGTTCTTC. Encoded protein: CASSLGTGTYNEQFF.

The J gene is TRBJ1-4, the V gene TRBV7-8, with a weak D call TRBD1 (5 bases). The CDR3 length is 15 residues. Germline assignment: CDR1 SGHVS and CDR2 FQNEAQ. V was cut by 5 bases and J by 4 bases, with 14 bases left in between. CDR3 amino acids: CASSLQTEINEKLFF. The DNA of the CDR3 is TGTGCCAGCAGCCTCCAGACAGAAATTAATGAAAAACTGTTTTTT.

The rearrangement uses TRBV3-1 (or the pseudogene TRBV3-2) and TRBJ2-1, with 8 bases lining up with TRBD2. J lost 7 bases, V lost 3 bases, and 14 bases had no gene match. This CDR3 has 17 residues. Germline V gives CDR1 LGHDT, CDR2 YNNKEL (reference sequence). CDR3 sequence reads: CASSQPNGGARGNEQFF. CDR3 DNA: TGTGCCAGCAGCCAGCCAAACGGGGGGGCCAGGGGTAATGAGCAGTTCTTC.

This clone was recorded a few times. V and J are TRBV30 and TRBJ1-2; TRBD1 aligns across 9 bases. V was pared by 4 bases and J by 4 bases, with 13 bases of the junction left unmatched. This CDR3 region has 16 residues. Germline V gives CDR1 GTSNPN, CDR2 SVGIG (reference sequence). The CDR3 region has the DNA TGTGCCTGGACCTTCGGACAGGGGTCATACATCTATGGCTACACCTTC. Protein: CAWTFGQGSYIYGYTF.